The 9 T cell receptor beta chains in this list originate from one sample, sequenced in a study of Graves' ophthalmopathy and Graves' hyperthyroidism. Using RNA transcripts, the TCR beta CDR3 regions were amplified. Amplification began with first-round RT-PCR using HTBI primers, then second-round multiplex PCR was performed. TCRdb re-called the multiplex PCR reads with MiXCR, one entry per CDR3 protein. The data contain approximately 210,000 distinct CDR3 sequences, about 32% of them seen just once; the ten biggest clones take up around 9.8%. Sequencing was performed on peripheral blood. These receptors originate from a man aged 45-65 years with Graves' ophthalmopathy.

This clonotype was seen many times. The rearrangement uses TRBV6-1 and TRBJ2-5; 7 bases agree with TRBD1. V shed 11 bases and J 2 bases; nucleotides not matched to a gene: 14. Germline CDR1 MNHNS, CDR2 SASEGT. CDR3 length: 15 amino acids. In DNA, the CDR3 is TGTGCCGCCCAGAGGACAGGCAATATTCAAGAGACCCAGTACTTC. The encoded protein is CAAQRTGNIQETQYF.

This clonotype was detected once. The chain joins TRBV19 to TRBJ1-2; D ambiguous. CDR3 length: 12 amino acids. Trimming pared 4 bases from V and 2 bases from J, leaving 5 bases between. Germline V CDR1 and CDR2: LNHDA, SQIVND (reference sequence). Written as DNA, the CDR3 is TGTGCCAGTAGTAGCAGGAACTATGGCTACACCTTC. Translated, it gives CASSSRNYGYTF.

This clonotype has ten or more counts. The chain joins TRBV12-3 or TRBV12-4 to TRBJ2-7; D is perhaps TRBD2 (6 bases). The V and J ends lost 7 bases and 1 base respectively, with 11 bases between them. The CDR3 sequence is 13 residues long. CDR3 in amino acids: CASTGSGSYEQYF. The CDR3 DNA reads TGTGCCAGCACTGGTAGCGGTTCCTACGAGCAGTACTTC.

At least ten counts were recorded for this clonotype. The chain links TRBV28 to TRBJ1-6; the D is unclear. Per germline, CDR1 MDHEN and CDR2 SYDVKM. The CDR3 is 16 residues long. Between the trimmed V and J ends, which lost 6 bases and 4 bases, there was a span of 16 bases. Here the CDR3 DNA reads TGTGCCAGCAGGGGCGATGTGGGCTTATATAATTCACCCCTCCACTTT. This sequence encodes CASRGDVGLYNSPLHF. Looking up the rest from reference TRBV28 and TRBJ1-6 gives the full variable domain: DVKVTQSSRYLVKRTGEKVFLECVQDMDHENMFWYRQDPGLGLRLIYFSYDVKMKEKGDIPEGYSVSREKKERFSLILESASTNQTSMYLCASRGDVGLYNSPLHFGNGTRLTVT.

This clonotype was observed at least ten times. V is TRBV28 and J is TRBJ2-7, with 8 bases identical to TRBD1. This CDR3 is 13 amino acids long. Germline CDR1 MDHEN, CDR2 SYDVKM. With V trimmed by 7 bases and J by 6 bases, 8 bases remained unmatched. In DNA form, the CDR3 reads TGTGCCAGCATCCCGGGACAGGAACGCGAGCAGTACTTC. It specifies CASIPGQEREQYF.

V and J are TRBV6-2 or TRBV6-3 and TRBJ2-7, with D maybe TRBD2 (7 bases). Germline-derived CDR1 and CDR2 are MNHEY and SVGEGT. This CDR3 comprises 13 residues. The V and J ends lost 8 bases and 3 bases respectively, with 14 bases between them. CDR3 protein: CASGRGARYEQYF. In nucleotides, the CDR3 is TGTGCCAGCGGCCGGGGGGCTCGCTACGAGCAGTACTTC.

This clonotype appeared a single time. The rearrangement joins TRBV11-2 to TRBJ2-7; tentative D call: TRBD1 (5 bases). Trimming removed 1 base at V and 2 bases at J, with 21 bases between. This CDR3 comprises 18 residues. CDR1 is SGHAT and CDR2 is FQNNGV in the germline V gene. The CDR3 region has the DNA TGTGCCAGCAGCTTAGGACAGACACAAGTAGTATTTACCTACGAGCAGTACTTC. Protein sequence: CASSLGQTQVVFTYEQYF.

There are many counts of this clonotype. The chain couples TRBV5-4 to TRBJ1-6; D ambiguous. Germline V CDR1 and CDR2: SGHNT, YYREEE (reference sequence). Trimming cost V 4 bases and J 6 bases, with 14 bases left between them. This CDR3 spans 15 amino acids. The DNA of the CDR3 is TGTGCCAGCAGCCCTATTGTAGGCCCTAATTCACCCCTCCACTTT. Translating it yields CASSPIVGPNSPLHF.

This clonotype was recorded many times. The CDR3 protein is CASTVDTNTGELFF. The DNA of the CDR3 is TGTGCCAGCACCGTCGACACGAACACCGGGGAGCTGTTTTTT. The chain links TRBV12-3 or TRBV12-4 to TRBJ2-2; D remains unclear. CDR3 length equals 14 residues. With 7 bases removed from V and 0 bases from J, the gap between germline ends came to 9 bases.